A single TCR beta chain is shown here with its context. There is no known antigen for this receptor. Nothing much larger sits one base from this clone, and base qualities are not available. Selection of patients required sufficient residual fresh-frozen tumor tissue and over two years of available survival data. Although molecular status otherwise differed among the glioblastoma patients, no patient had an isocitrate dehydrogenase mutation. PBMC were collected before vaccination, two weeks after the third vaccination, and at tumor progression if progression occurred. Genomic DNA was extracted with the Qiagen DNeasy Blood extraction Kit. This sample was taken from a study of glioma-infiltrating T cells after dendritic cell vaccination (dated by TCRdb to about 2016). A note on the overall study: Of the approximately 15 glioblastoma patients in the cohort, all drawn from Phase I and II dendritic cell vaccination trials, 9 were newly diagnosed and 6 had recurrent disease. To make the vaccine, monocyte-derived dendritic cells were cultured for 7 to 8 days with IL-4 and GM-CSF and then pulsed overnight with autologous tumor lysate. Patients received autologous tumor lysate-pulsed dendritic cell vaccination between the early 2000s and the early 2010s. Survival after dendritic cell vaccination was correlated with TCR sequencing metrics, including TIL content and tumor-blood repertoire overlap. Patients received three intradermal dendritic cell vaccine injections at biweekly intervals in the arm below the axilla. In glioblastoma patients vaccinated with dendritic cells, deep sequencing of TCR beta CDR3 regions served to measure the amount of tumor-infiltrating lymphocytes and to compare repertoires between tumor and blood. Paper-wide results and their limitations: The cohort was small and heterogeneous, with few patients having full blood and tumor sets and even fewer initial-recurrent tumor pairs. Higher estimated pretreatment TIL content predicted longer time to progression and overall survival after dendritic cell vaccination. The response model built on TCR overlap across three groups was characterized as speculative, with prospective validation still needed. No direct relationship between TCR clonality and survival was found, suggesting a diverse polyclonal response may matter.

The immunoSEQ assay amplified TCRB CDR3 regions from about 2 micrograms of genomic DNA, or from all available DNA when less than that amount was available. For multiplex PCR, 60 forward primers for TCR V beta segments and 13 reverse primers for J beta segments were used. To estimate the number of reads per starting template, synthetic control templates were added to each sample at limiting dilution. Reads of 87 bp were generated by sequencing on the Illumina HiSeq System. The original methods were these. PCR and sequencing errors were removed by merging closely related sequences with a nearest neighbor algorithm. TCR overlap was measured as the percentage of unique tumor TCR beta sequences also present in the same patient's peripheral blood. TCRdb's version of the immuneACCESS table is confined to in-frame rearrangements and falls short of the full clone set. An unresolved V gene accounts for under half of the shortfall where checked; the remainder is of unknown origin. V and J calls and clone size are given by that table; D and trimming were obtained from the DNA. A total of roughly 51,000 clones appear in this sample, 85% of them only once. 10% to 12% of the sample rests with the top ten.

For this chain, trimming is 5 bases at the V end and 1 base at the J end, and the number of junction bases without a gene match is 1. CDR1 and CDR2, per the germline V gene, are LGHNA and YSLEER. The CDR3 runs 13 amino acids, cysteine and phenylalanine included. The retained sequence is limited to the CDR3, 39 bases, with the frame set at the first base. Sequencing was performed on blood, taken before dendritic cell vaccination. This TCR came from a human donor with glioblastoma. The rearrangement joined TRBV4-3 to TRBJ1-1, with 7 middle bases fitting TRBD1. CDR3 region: CASSNRGNTEAFF. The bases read TGCGCCAGCAGCAACAGGGGGAACACTGAAGCTTTCTTT.